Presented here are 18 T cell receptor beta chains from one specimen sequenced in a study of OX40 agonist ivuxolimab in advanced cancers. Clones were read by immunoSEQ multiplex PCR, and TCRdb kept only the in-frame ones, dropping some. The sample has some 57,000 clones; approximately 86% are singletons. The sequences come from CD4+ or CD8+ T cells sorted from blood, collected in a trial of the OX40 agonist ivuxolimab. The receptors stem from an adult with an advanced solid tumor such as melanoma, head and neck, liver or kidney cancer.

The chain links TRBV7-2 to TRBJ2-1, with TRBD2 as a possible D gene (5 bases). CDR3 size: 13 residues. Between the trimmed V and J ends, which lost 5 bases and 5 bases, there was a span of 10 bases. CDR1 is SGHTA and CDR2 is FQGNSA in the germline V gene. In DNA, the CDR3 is TGTGCCAGCAGCGCAGACTATAACAATGAGCAGTTCTTC. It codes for CASSADYNNEQFF.

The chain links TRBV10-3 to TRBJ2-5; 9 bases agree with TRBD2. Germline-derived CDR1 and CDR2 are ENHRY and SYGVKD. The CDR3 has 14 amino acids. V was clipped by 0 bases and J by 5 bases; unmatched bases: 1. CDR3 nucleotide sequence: TGTGCCATCAGTGAGTCTAGCGGGAGTGAGACCCAGTACTTC. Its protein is CAISESSGSETQYF.

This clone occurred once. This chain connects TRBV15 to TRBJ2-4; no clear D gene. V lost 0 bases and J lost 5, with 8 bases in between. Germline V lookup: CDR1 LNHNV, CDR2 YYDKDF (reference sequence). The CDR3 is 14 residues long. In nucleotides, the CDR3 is TGTGCCACCAGCAGAGATCGGGCAGAAAACATTCAGTACTTC. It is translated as CATSRDRAENIQYF.

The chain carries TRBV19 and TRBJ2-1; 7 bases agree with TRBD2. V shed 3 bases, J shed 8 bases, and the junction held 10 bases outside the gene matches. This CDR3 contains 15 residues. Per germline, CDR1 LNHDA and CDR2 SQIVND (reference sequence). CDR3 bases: TGTGCCAGTAGTATCGGTCCGGGACTATTCCATGAGCAGTTCTTC. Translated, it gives CASSIGPGLFHEQFF.

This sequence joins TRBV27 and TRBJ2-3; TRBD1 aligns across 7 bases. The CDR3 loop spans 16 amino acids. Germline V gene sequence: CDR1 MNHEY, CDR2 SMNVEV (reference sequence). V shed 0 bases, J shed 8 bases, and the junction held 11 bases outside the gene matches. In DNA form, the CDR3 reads TGTGCCAGCAGTTTATCCCCAAGCAGGGGGATCGGTACGCAGTATTTT. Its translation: CASSLSPSRGIGTQYF.

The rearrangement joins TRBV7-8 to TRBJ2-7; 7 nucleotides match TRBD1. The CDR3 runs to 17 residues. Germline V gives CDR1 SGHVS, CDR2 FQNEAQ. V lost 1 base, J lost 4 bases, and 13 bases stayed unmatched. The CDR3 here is CASSLGQTTGFGYEQYF. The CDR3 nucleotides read TGTGCCAGCAGCTTAGGACAAACGACAGGGTTTGGTTACGAGCAGTACTTC.

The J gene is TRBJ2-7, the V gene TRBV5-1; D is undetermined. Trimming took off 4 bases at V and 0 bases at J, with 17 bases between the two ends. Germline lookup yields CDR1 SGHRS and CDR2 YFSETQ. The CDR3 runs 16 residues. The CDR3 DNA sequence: TGCGCCAGCAGCCGGCTATCTCATTCACGCTCCTACGAGCAGTACTTC. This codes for CASSRLSHSRSYEQYF.

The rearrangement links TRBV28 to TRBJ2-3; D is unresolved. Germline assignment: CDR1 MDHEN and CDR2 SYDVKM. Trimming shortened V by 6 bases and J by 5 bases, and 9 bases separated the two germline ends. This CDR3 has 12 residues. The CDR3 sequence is CASSPPRDTQYF. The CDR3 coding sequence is TGTGCCAGCAGCCCGCCACGAGATACGCAGTATTTT.

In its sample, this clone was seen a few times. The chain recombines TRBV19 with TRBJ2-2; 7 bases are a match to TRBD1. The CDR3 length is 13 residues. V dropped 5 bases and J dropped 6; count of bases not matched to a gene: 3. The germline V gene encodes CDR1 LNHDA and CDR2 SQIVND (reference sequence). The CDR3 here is CASSPTGAGELFF. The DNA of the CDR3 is TGTGCCAGTAGTCCCACAGGGGCCGGGGAGCTGTTTTTT. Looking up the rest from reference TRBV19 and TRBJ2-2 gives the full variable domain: DGGITQSPKYLFRKEGQNVTLSCEQNLNHDAMYWYRQDPGQGLRLIYYSQIVNDFQKGDIAEGYSVSREKKESFPLTVTSAQKNPTAFYLCASSPTGAGELFFGEGSRLTVL.

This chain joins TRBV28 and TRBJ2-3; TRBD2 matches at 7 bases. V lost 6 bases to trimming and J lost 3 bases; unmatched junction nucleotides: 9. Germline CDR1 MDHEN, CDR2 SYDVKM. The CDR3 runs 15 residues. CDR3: CASRGHAGDTDTQYF. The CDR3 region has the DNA TGTGCCAGCAGAGGTCACGCGGGAGATACAGATACGCAGTATTTT.

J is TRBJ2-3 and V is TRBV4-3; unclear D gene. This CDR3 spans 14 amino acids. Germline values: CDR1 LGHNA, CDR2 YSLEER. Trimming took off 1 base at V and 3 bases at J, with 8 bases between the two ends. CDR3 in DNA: TGCGCCAGCAGCCAAGGGTCCCGGACAGATACGCAGTATTTT. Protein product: CASSQGSRTDTQYF.

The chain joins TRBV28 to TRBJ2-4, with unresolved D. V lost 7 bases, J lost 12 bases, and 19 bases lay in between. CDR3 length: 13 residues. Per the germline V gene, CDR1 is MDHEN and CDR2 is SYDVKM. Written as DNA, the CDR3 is TGTGCCAGCAAGGTGACTGGTTCGGCCAATCAGTACTTC. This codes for CASKVTGSANQYF.

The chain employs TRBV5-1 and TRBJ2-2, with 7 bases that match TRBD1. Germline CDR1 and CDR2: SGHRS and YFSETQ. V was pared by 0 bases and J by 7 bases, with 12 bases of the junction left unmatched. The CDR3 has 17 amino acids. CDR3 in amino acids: CASSLAGRPGQYGELFF. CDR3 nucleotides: TGCGCCAGCAGCTTGGCCGGCAGGCCGGGACAGTACGGGGAGCTGTTTTTT. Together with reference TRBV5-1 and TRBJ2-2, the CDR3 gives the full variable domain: KAGVTQTPRYLIKTRGQQVTLSCSPISGHRSVSWYQQTPGQGLQFLFEYFSETQRNKGNFPGRFSGRQFSNSRSEMNVSTLELGDSALYLCASSLAGRPGQYGELFFGEGSRLTVL.

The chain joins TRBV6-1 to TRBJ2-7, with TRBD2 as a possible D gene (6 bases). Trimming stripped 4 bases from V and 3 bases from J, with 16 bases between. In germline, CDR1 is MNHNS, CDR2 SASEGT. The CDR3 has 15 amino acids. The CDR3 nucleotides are TGTGCCAGCAGTGGTGGAGGGAATATGGACTACGAGCAGTACTTC. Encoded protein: CASSGGGNMDYEQYF.

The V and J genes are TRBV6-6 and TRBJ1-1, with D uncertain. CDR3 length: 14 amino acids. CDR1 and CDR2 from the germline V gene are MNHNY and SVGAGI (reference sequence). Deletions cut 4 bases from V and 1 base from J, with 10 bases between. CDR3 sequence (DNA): TGTGCCAGCAGTTCGACAAACGGGAACACTGAAGCTTTCTTT. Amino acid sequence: CASSSTNGNTEAFF.

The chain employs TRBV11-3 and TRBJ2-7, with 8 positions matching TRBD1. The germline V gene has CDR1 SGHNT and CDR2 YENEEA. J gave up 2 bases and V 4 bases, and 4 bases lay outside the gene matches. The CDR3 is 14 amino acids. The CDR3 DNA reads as TGTGCCAGCAGCTACGGGACAGGAGCCTACGAGCAGTACTTC. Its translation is CASSYGTGAYEQYF.

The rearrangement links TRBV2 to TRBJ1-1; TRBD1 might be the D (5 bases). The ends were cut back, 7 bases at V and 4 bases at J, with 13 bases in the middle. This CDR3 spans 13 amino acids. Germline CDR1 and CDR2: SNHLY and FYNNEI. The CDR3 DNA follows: TGTGCCAGCAACATGGGGGGTTCCACTGAAGCTTTCTTT. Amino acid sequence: CASNMGGSTEAFF.

CDR3 coding DNA: TGTGCCAGCAGTGGGAGACAGATGAACACCGGGGAGCTGTTTTTT. The encoded protein is CASSGRQMNTGELFF. The V gene is TRBV6-1, the J gene TRBJ2-2; maybe TRBD1 (5 bases). Germline CDR1 MNHNS, CDR2 SASEGT. This CDR3 contains 15 residues. Trimming removed 4 bases at V and 1 base at J, with 10 bases between.